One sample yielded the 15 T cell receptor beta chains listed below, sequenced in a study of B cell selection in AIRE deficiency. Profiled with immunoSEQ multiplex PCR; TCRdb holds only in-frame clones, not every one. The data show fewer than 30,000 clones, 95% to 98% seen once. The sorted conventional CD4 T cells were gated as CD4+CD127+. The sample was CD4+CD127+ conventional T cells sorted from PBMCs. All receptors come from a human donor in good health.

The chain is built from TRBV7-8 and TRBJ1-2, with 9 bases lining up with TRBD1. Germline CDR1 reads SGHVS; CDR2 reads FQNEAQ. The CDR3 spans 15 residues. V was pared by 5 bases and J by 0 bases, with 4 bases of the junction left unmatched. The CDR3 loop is CASSVRTGANYGYTF. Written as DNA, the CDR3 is TGTGCCAGCAGCGTCAGGACAGGGGCTAACTATGGCTACACCTTC.

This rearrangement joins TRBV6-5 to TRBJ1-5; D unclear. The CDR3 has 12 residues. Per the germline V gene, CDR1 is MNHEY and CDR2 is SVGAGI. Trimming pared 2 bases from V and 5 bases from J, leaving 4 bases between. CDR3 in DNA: TGTGCCAGCAGTTACAGCGATCAGCCCCAGCATTTT. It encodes CASSYSDQPQHF.

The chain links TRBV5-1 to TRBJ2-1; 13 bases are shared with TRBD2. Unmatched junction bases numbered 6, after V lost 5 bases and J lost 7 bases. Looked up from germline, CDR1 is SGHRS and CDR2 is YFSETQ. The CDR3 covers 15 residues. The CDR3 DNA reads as TGCGCCAGCAGGGAGGGGACTAGCGGGATAAATGAGCAGTTCTTC. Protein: CASREGTSGINEQFF.

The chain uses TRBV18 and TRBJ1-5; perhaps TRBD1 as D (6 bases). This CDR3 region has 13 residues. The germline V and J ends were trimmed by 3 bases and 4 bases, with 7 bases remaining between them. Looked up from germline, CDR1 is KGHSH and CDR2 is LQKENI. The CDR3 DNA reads TGTGCCAGCTCACCCGACAGGAATCAGCCCCAGCATTTT. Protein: CASSPDRNQPQHF. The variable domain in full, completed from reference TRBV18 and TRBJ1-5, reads NAGVMQNPRHLVRRRGQEARLRCSPMKGHSHVYWYRQLPEEGLKFMVYLQKENIIDESGMPKERFSAEFPKEGPSILRIQQVVRGDSAAYFCASSPDRNQPQHFGDGTRLSIL.

The CDR3 bases are TGTGCCAGCAGCTTAGCTAATGGACTAGTAGCAGATACGCAGTATTTT. As protein: CASSLANGLVADTQYF. The chain is built from TRBV7-2 and TRBJ2-3; 7 positions agree with TRBD2. The CDR3 runs to 16 residues. J gave up 4 bases and V 0 bases, and 7 bases lay outside the gene matches. Germline values: CDR1 SGHTA, CDR2 FQGNSA.

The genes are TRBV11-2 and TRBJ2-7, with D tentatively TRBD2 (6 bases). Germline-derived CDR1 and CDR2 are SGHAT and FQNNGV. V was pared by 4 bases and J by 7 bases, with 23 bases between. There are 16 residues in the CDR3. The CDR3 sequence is CASSSALGGARREQYF. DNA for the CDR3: TGTGCCAGCAGCTCGGCCCTGGGGGGAGCAAGACGAGAGCAGTACTTC. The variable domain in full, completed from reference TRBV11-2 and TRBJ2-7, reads EAGVAQSPRYKIIEKRQSVAFWCNPISGHATLYWYQQILGQGPKLLIQFQNNGVVDDSQLPKDRFSAERLKGVDSTLKIQPAKLEDSAVYLCASSSALGGARREQYFGPGTRLTVT.

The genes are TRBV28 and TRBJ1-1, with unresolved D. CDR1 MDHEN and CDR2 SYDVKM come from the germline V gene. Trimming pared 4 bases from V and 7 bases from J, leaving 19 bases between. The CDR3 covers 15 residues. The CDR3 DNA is TGTGCCAGCAGTTCCACAAGCCTGACAAGCCTTGAAGCTTTCTTT. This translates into CASSSTSLTSLEAFF.

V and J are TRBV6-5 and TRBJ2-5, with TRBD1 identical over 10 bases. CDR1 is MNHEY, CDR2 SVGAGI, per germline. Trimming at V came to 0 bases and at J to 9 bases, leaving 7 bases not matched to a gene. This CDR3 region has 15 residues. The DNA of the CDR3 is TGTGCCAGCAGTTACTCGGACAGGGGGTTGGGGGCCCAGTACTTC. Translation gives CASSYSDRGLGAQYF.

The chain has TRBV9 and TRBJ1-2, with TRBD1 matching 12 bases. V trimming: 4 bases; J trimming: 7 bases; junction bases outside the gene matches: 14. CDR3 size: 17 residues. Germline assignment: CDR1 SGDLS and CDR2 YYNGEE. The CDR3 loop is CASSPRFPGQGACGYTF. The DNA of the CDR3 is TGTGCCAGCAGCCCTCGTTTTCCGGGACAGGGGGCCTGTGGCTACACCTTC.

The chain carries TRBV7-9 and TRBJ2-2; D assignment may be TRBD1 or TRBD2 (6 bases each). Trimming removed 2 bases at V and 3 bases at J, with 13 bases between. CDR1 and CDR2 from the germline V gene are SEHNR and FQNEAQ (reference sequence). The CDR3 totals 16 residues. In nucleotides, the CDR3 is TGTGCCAGCAGCTTAAGAGGGGGGCTGGACACCGGGGAGCTGTTTTTT. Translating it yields CASSLRGGLDTGELFF. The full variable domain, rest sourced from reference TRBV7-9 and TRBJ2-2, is DTGVSQNPRHKITKRGQNVTFRCDPISEHNRLYWYRQTLGQGPEFLTYFQNEAQLEKSRLLSDRFSAERPKGSFSTLEIQRTEQGDSAMYLCASSLRGGLDTGELFFGEGSRLTVL.

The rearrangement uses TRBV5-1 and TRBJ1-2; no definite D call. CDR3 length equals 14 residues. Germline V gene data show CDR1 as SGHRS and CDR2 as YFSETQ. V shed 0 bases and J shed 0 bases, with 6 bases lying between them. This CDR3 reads CASSLGATNYGYTF. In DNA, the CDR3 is TGCGCCAGCAGCTTGGGAGCAACTAACTATGGCTACACCTTC. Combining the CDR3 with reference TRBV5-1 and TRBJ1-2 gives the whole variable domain KAGVTQTPRYLIKTRGQQVTLSCSPISGHRSVSWYQQTPGQGLQFLFEYFSETQRNKGNFPGRFSGRQFSNSRSEMNVSTLELGDSALYLCASSLGATNYGYTFGSGTRLTVV.

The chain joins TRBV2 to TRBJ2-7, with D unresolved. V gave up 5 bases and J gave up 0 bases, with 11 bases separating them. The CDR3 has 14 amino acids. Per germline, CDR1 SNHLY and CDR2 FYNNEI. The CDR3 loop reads CASSKSPSSYEQYF. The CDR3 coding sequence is TGTGCCAGCAGTAAGTCCCCGAGCTCCTACGAGCAGTACTTC. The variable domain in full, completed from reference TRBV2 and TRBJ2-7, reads EPEVTQTPSHQVTQMGQEVILRCVPISNHLYFYWYRQILGQKVEFLVSFYNNEISEKSEIFDDQFSVERPDGSNFTLKIRSTKLEDSAMYFCASSKSPSSYEQYFGPGTRLTVT.

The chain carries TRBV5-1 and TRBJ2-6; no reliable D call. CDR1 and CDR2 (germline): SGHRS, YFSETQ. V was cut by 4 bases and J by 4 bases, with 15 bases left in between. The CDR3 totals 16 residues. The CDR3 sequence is CASSSPQSSGANVLTF. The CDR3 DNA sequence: TGCGCCAGCAGCAGCCCCCAGTCGTCCGGGGCCAACGTCCTGACTTTC.

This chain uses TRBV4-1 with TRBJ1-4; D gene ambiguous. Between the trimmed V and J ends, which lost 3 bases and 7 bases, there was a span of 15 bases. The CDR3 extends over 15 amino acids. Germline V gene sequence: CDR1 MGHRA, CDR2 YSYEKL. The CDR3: CASSHQRNDGEKLFF. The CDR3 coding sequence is TGCGCCAGCAGCCATCAGAGGAATGACGGTGAAAAACTGTTTTTT.

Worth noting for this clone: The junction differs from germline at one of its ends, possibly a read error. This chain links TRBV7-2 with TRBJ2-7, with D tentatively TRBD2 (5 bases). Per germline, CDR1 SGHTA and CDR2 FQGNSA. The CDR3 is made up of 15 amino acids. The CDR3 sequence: CASSVAGGSSYEQYF. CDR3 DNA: TGTGCCAGCAGCGTAGCCGGTGGGAGCTCCTACGAGCAGTACTTC.